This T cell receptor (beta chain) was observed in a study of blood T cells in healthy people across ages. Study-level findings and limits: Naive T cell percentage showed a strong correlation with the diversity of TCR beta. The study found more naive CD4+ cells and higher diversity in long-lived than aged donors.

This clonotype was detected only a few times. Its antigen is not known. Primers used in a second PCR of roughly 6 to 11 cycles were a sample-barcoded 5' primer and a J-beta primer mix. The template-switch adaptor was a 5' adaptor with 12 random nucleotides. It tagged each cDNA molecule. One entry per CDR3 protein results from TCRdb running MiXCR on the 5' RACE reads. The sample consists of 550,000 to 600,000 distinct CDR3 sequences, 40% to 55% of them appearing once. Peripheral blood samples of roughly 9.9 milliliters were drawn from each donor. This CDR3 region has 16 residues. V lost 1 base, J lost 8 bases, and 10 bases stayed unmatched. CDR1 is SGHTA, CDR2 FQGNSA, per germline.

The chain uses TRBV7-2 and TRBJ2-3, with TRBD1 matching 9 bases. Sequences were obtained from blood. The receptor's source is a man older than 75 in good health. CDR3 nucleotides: TGTGCCAGCAGCTTAGACTGGGGACAGGGAGGTAGTACGCAGTATTTT. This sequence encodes CASSLDWGQGGSTQYF.